Listed below are T cell receptor beta chains from one sample, sequenced in a study of identical twins. TCRdb recomputed calls from the 5' RACE reads with MiXCR, one row per CDR3 protein. Found here are 430,000 or so distinct CDR3 sequences, about 24% of them singletons; the top ten hold about 2.7%. These data were also reused for a study on T cells expressing NK-cell markers.

The sequenced sample was CD4+ T cells sorted from blood. These receptors were obtained from a woman younger than 35 in good health. CDR3s include the opening cysteine and the closing phenylalanine or tryptophan. Each record gives: J gene, V gene, clone size, D gene, CDR3 protein, CDR3 DNA. The D gene is left open where the match is weak. Clone size is not always given. Where it is, it says once, few, many or a class for expanded clones.

>TRBJ2-2|TRBV5-8|many|.
CASSLAGGYTGELFF
TGTGCCAGCAGCTTGGCCGGCGGATACACCGGGGAGCTGTTTTTT
>TRBJ2-7|TRBV7-9|.|.
CASSSSGGRRSYEQYF
TGTGCCAGCAGCTCCTCGGGGGGCAGGAGGTCCTACGAGCAGTACTTC
>TRBJ2-7|TRBV5-1|.|TRBD1
CASSFRTDRVNEQYF
TGCGCCAGCAGCTTCCGGACGGACAGGGTCAACGAGCAGTACTTC
>TRBJ1-5|TRBV5-1|many|.
CASSLGGRDQPQHF
TGCGCCAGCAGCTTGGGTGGTAGAGATCAGCCCCAGCATTTT
>TRBJ2-7|TRBV30|.|.
CAWSVWGVTYEQYF
TGTGCCTGGAGTGTATGGGGGGTGACCTACGAGCAGTACTTC
>TRBJ2-7|TRBV18|few|TRBD2
CASSPHLGTSGHYEQYF
TGTGCCAGCTCACCACATCTGGGGACTAGCGGTCACTACGAGCAGTACTTC
>TRBJ1-2|TRBV5-1|few|TRBD1
CASSVGQGPSGYTF
TGCGCCAGCAGCGTTGGACAGGGTCCATCCGGCTACACCTTC
>TRBJ2-3|TRBV7-2|.|TRBD2
CASSLGSGSADTQYF
TGTGCCAGCAGCTTAGGTAGCGGGAGCGCAGATACGCAGTATTTT
>TRBJ1-1|TRBV29-1|.|.
CSVEKKSTEAFF
TGCAGCGTTGAAAAAAAGAGCACTGAAGCTTTCTTT
>TRBJ2-7|TRBV3-1|.|.
CASSHFSGYEQYF
TGTGCCAGCAGCCATTTCAGCGGCTACGAGCAGTACTTC
>TRBJ2-1|TRBV5-1|.|.
CASSLRSDNNEQFF
TGCGCCAGCAGCTTGAGGAGCGACAACAATGAGCAGTTCTTC
>TRBJ2-5|TRBV20-1|.|TRBD2
CSARGNSGSGETQYF
TGCAGTGCTAGAGGCAATAGCGGGAGCGGAGAGACCCAGTACTTC
>TRBJ1-5|TRBV9|.|.
CASSTSPKDQPQHF
TGTGCCAGCAGCACCAGCCCAAAGGATCAGCCCCAGCATTTT
>TRBJ1-1|TRBV6-5|.|.
CASSYSLGGPTNTEAFF
TGTGCCAGCAGTTACTCATTGGGGGGCCCGACGAACACTGAAGCTTTCTTT
>TRBJ2-2|TRBV12-3/TRBV12-4|few|.
CASSLSRRELFF
TGTGCCAGCAGTTTAAGCCGCAGGGAGCTGTTTTTT
>TRBJ1-2|TRBV10-3|.|.
CAISETSAGYTF
TGTGCCATCAGTGAGACGTCGGCTGGCTACACCTTC
>TRBJ2-1|TRBV11-3|.|.
CASSPKGGNEQFF
TGTGCCAGCAGCCCCAAGGGGGGCAATGAGCAGTTCTTC
>TRBJ2-7|TRBV24-1|.|.
CARGTSAGPSYEQYF
TGTGCCCGAGGGACATCAGCGGGACCCTCCTACGAGCAGTACTTC
>TRBJ2-3|TRBV7-2|few|TRBD2
CASSFRLAAREDTQYF
TGTGCCAGCAGCTTTCGGCTAGCGGCCCGGGAGGATACGCAGTATTTT
>TRBJ1-5|TRBV6-2/TRBV6-3|.|TRBD1
CASSLDRGSNQPQHF
TGTGCCAGCAGCCTCGACAGGGGGAGCAATCAGCCCCAGCATTTT
>TRBJ2-5|TRBV20-1|.|.
CSARGGNQETQYF
TGCAGTGCTAGAGGCGGGAACCAAGAGACCCAGTACTTC
>TRBJ1-3|TRBV5-6|many|.
CASSGAGPGNTIYF
TGTGCCAGCAGTGGAGCAGGTCCTGGAAACACCATATATTTT
>TRBJ2-3|TRBV12-3/TRBV12-4|few|.
CASSFLGNSGLYTQYF
TGTGCCAGCAGTTTTTTAGGCAATTCGGGATTGTATACGCAGTATTTT
>TRBJ2-3|TRBV27|.|.
CASSGVSGTQYF
TGTGCCAGCAGTGGAGTTTCTGGTACGCAGTATTTT
>TRBJ2-7|TRBV2|few|.
CASSESGTPSYEQYF
TGTGCCAGCAGTGAGTCCGGGACGCCGTCCTACGAGCAGTACTTC
>TRBJ2-3|TRBV7-2|.|.
CASSYRGTDTQYF
TGTGCCAGCAGCTACCGAGGGACAGATACGCAGTATTTT
>TRBJ2-3|TRBV2|.|TRBD2
CASLNSGSTDTQYF
TGTGCCAGCCTGAATAGCGGGAGCACAGATACGCAGTATTTT
>TRBJ2-1|TRBV5-1|.|.
CASSIWTRNNEQFF
TGCGCCAGCAGCATCTGGACTCGGAACAATGAGCAGTTCTTC
>TRBJ2-7|TRBV5-1|.|.
CASSTSDGYEQYF
TGCGCCAGCAGCACTTCGGACGGCTACGAGCAGTACTTC
>TRBJ1-6|TRBV7-2|.|TRBD1
CASSFYRGGSYNSPLHF
TGTGCCAGCAGCTTTTACAGGGGCGGATCCTATAATTCACCCCTCCACTTT
>TRBJ1-4|TRBV7-8|few|.
CASSSLFGKLFF
TGTGCCAGCAGCTCCCTATTTGGGAAACTGTTTTTT
>TRBJ2-1|TRBV10-3|few|TRBD2
CAISSLAGGKFSTYNEQFF
TGTGCCATCAGTTCATTAGCGGGCGGGAAATTTTCAACCTACAATGAGCAGTTCTTC
>TRBJ2-5|TRBV9|.|.
CASSVAIGSEETQYF
TGTGCCAGCAGCGTAGCGATAGGGTCCGAAGAGACCCAGTACTTC
>TRBJ2-2|TRBV20-1|once|TRBD2
CSARAPREGFSGELFF
TGCAGTGCTAGAGCCCCGCGGGAGGGCTTCTCCGGGGAGCTGTTTTTT